The source of this T cell receptor (beta chain) is a study of neoadjuvant anti-PD-1 for oral cavity cancer. The germline CDR1 and CDR2 sequences are MNHEY and SVGAGI. The CDR3 runs to 15 residues. The V and J ends lost 6 bases and 4 bases, in that order; junction bases with no gene match: 11. Regarding this clone: Its cognate antigen is unknown.

General study findings and limits: Treg/Th17 ratio rose with pretreatment blood and fell with post-treatment tumor TCRbeta clonality.

TCRdb's copy holds only in-frame clones and misses some; the assay was immunoSEQ multiplex PCR. Here the sample spans about 79,000 clones, about 83% being singletons. Patients had HPV-negative, locally advanced oral cavity squamous cell carcinoma. The TCR comes from a person between 40 and 85 years old with oral cavity squamous cell carcinoma. The gene calls are TRBV6-5 and TRBJ1-2, with TRBD1 identical over 7 bases. Sequencing used PBMCs, obtained before nivolumab (anti-PD-1) treatment. CDR3 loop: CASSPRQGESYGYTF. The CDR3 DNA is TGTGCCAGCAGCCCCAGACAGGGAGAAAGCTATGGCTACACCTTC.